The count of the clone carrying this T cell receptor (beta chain) is one. Study processing details: Using reference gene primer amplification, nucleated cell counts were estimated. Only in-frame clones appear in the TCRdb table, and some are missing; sequencing was by immunoSEQ multiplex PCR. V and J calls and clone size are those listed in that table; D and trimming were worked out from the DNA. The sample records approximately 140,000 clones, 84% being singletons. This sample was taken from a study of blood T cell repertoires in COVID-19. Background on the study: Italy, Spain and the United States were the sources of the convalescent and acute COVID-19 samples. Sources were T cells, B-cell-depleted T cells, or PBMCs; the material itself was cDNA or gDNA.

CDR1 and CDR2 from the germline V gene are SGHVS and FNYEAQ. The V and J ends lost 1 base and 2 bases respectively, with 10 bases between them. The CDR3 extends over 15 amino acids. This clonotype originated in a middle-aged man with acute COVID-19. Sequenced sample: PBMCs or T cells enriched from blood (not recorded which). The V call is TRBV7-6, the J call TRBJ2-3; TRBD1 might be the D (6 bases). CDR3 sequence reads: CASSLGRTATDTQYF. CDR3 in DNA: TGTGCCAGCAGCTTAGGGCGGACAGCCACAGATACGCAGTATTTT. The whole variable domain, filled in from reference TRBV7-6 and TRBJ2-3, reads GAGVSQSPRYKVTKRGQDVALRCDPISGHVSLYWYRQALGQGPEFLTYFNYEAQQDKSGLPNDRFSAERPEGSISTLTIQRTEQRDSAMYRCASSLGRTATDTQYFGPGTRLTVL.